This T cell receptor beta chain was observed in a study of blood T cells in healthy people across ages. This CDR3 spans 15 amino acids. V was pared by 2 bases and J by 5 bases, with 12 bases between. The germline V gene encodes CDR1 SNHLY and CDR2 FYNNEI. This clonotype was seen a few times. Primers used in a second PCR of about 7 to 12 cycles were a sample-barcoded 5' primer and a J-beta primer mix. One entry per CDR3 protein results from TCRdb running MiXCR on the 5' RACE reads. The profile shows more than 650,000 distinct CDR3 sequences, roughly 20% of them singletons. V and J are TRBV2 and TRBJ1-4; unclear D gene. Input material: blood. The sequence was obtained from a man between 65 and 80 years old in good health. The chain's CDR3 is CASSELGGSNEKLFF. CDR3 in DNA: TGTGCCAGCAGTGAATTGGGCGGGAGCAATGAAAAACTGTTTTTT.